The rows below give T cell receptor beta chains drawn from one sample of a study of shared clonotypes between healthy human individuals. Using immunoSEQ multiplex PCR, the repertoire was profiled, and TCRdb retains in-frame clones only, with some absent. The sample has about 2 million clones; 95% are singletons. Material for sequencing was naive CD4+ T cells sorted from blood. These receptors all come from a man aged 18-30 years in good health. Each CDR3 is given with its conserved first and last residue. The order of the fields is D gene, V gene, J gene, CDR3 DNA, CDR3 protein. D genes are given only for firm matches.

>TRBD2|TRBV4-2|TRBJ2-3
TGTGCCAGCAGCCAAATGACTAGCGGGAGCACAGATACGCAGTATTTT
CASSQMTSGSTDTQYF
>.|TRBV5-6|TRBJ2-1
TGTGCCAGCAGCTTGTTCATTTTCGAGGAGCAGTTCTTC
CASSLFIFEEQFF
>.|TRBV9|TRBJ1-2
TGTGCCAGCAGCGCCGTTCCATGGGGCGACTATGGCTACACCTTC
CASSAVPWGDYGYTF
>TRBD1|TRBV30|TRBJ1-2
TGTGCCTGGAGATTCGGACAGGGGGGCTACACCTTC
CAWRFGQGGYTF
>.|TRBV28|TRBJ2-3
TGTGCCAGCACCCCCAGCCCAGGGAGGTGGGATACGCAGTATTTT
CASTPSPGRWDTQYF
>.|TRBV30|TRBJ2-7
TGTGCCTGGAGTGCCCGTCGGGCACACGAGCAGTACTTC
CAWSARRAHEQYF
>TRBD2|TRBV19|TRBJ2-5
TGTGCCAGTAGTCGAGCGGGGATTCAAGAGACCCAGTACTTC
CASSRAGIQETQYF
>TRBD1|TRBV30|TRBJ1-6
TGTGCCTGGATGAGGACAGGGGAATCACCCCTCCACTTT
CAWMRTGESPLHF
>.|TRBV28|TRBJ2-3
TGTGCCAGCAGTTTATTGGTAGATATGCAGTATTTT
CASSLLVDMQYF
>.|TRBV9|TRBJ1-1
TGTGCCAGCAGCCCACAGGTGGGGGGTCGCACTGAAGCTTTCTTT
CASSPQVGGRTEAFF
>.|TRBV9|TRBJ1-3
TGTGCCAGCAGCCCCACGGCAGGGGGAAACACCATATATTTT
CASSPTAGGNTIYF
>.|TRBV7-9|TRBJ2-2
TGTGCCAGCAGCTTAGTCTTAGGGCCCCACGGGGAGCTGTTTTTT
CASSLVLGPHGELFF
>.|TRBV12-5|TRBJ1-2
TGTGCTAGTGGCCTTGGCCGATTCTATGGCTACACCTTC
CASGLGRFYGYTF
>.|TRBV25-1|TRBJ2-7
TGTGCCAGCAGTGAACATTATGAGCAGTACTTC
CASSEHYEQYF
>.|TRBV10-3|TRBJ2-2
TGTGCCATCAGTGAACGGAACACCGGGGAGCTGTTTTTT
CAISERNTGELFF
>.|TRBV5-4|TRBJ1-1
TGTGCCAGCAGCTTGGAGGGGTTAGGGACATCCCCGGATAACACTGAAGCTTTCTTT
CASSLEGLGTSPDNTEAFF
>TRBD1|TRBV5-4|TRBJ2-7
TGTGCCAGCAGCACGGACCCGGGACAGATCACCTACGAGCAGTACTTC
CASSTDPGQITYEQYF
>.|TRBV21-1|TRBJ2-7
TGTGCCAGCAGCAAGGAGGACAAACCGATAACCTACGAGCAGTACTTC
CASSKEDKPITYEQYF